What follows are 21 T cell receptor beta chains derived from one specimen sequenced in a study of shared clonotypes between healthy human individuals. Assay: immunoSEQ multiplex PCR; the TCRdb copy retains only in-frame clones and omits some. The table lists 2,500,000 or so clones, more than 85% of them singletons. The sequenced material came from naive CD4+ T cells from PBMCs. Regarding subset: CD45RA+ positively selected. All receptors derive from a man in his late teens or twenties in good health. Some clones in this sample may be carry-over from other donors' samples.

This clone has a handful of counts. The CDR3 here is CASSANNLDTEAFF. For the CDR3, the DNA is TGTGCCAGCAGCGCGAATAACTTGGACACTGAAGCTTTCTTT. The V gene is TRBV9, the J gene TRBJ1-1; D ambiguous. This CDR3 has 14 amino acids. Per germline, CDR1 SGDLS and CDR2 YYNGEE. Trimming took 3 bases from V and 3 from J, leaving 12 bases between them.

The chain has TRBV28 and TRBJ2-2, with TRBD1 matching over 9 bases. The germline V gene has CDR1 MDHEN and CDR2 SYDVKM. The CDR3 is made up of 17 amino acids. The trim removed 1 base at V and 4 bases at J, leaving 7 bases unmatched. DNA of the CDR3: TGTGCCAGCAGTTTATTTTGGGACAGGGCGGGCACCGGGGAGCTGTTTTTT. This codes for CASSLFWDRAGTGELFF.

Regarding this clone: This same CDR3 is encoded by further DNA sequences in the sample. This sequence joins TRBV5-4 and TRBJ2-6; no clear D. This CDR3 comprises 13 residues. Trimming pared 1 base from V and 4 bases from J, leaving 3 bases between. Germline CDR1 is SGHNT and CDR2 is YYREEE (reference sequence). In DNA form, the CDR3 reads TGTGCCAGCAGCTTGCCGGGGGCCAACGTCCTGACTTTC. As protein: CASSLPGANVLTF. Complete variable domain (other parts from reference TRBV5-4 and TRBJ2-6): ETGVTQSPTHLIKTRGQQVTLRCSSQSGHNTVSWYQQALGQGPQFIFQYYREEENGRGNFPPRFSGLQFPNYSSELNVNALELDDSALYLCASSLPGANVLTFGAGSRLTVL.

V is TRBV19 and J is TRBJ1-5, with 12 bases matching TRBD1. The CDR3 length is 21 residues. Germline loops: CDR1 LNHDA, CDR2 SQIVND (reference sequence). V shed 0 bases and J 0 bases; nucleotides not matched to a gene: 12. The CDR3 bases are TGTGCCAGTAGTATAGATCGGGCGGGACAGGGGGCTGGTTATAGCAATCAGCCCCAGCATTTT. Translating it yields CASSIDRAGQGAGYSNQPQHF.

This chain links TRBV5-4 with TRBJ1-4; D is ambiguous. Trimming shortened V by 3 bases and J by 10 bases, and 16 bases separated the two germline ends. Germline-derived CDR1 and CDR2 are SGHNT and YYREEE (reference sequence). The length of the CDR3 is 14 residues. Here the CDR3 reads CASSSDGNLRKLFF. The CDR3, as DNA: TGTGCCAGCAGCTCCGACGGGAATTTACGAAAACTGTTTTTT. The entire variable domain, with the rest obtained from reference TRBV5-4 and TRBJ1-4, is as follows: ETGVTQSPTHLIKTRGQQVTLRCSSQSGHNTVSWYQQALGQGPQFIFQYYREEENGRGNFPPRFSGLQFPNYSSELNVNALELDDSALYLCASSSDGNLRKLFFGSGTQLSVL.

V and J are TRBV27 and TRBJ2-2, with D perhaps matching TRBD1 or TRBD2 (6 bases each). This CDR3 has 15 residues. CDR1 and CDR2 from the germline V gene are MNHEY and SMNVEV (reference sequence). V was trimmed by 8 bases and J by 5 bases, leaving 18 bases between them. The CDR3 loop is CASQLAGGSTGELFF. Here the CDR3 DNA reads TGTGCCAGCCAACTAGCCGGGGGCTCAACCGGGGAGCTGTTTTTT.

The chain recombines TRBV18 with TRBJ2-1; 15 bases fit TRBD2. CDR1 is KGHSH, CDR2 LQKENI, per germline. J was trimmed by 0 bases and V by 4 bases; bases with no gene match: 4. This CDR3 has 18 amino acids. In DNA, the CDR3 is TGTGCCAGCTCACAAGGACTAGCGGGAGGGTCCTCCTACAATGAGCAGTTCTTC. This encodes CASSQGLAGGSSYNEQFF.

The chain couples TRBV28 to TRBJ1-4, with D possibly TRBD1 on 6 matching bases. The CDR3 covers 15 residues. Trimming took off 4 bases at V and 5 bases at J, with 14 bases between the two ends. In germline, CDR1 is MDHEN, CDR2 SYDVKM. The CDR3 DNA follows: TGTGCCAGCAGTTCCTCGGGGGGGGGCAATGAAAAACTGTTTTTT. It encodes CASSSSGGGNEKLFF.

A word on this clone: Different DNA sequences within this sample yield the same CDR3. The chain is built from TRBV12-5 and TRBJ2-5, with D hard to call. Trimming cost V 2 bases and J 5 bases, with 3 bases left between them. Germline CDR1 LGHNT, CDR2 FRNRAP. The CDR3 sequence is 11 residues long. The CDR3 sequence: CASGLQETQYF. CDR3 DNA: TGTGCTAGTGGTTTGCAGGAGACCCAGTACTTC. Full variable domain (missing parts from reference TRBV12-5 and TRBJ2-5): DARVTQTPRHKVTEMGQEVTMRCQPILGHNTVFWYRQTMMQGLELLAYFRNRAPLDDSGMPKDRFSAEMPDATLATLKIQPSEPRDSAVYFCASGLQETQYFGPGTRLLVL.

The CDR3 DNA reads TGTGCCAGCAGTTATTGGGACAGGGCAAATGAGCAGTTCTTC. Its protein is CASSYWDRANEQFF. The rearrangement uses TRBV28 and TRBJ2-1, with 9 nucleotides matching TRBD1. Losses at the gene ends were 4 bases for V and 7 bases for J; bases not matched to a gene: 5. The germline gives CDR1 MDHEN, CDR2 SYDVKM. The CDR3 is 14 amino acids. The entire variable domain, with the rest obtained from reference TRBV28 and TRBJ2-1, is as follows: DVKVTQSSRYLVKRTGEKVFLECVQDMDHENMFWYRQDPGLGLRLIYFSYDVKMKEKGDIPEGYSVSREKKERFSLILESASTNQTSMYLCASSYWDRANEQFFGPGTRLTVL.

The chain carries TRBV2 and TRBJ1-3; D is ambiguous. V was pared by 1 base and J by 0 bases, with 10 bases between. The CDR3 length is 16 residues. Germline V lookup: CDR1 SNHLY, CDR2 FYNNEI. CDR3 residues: CASSEVDPRSGNTIYF. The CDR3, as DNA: TGTGCCAGCAGTGAAGTCGACCCCCGCTCTGGAAACACCATATATTTT.

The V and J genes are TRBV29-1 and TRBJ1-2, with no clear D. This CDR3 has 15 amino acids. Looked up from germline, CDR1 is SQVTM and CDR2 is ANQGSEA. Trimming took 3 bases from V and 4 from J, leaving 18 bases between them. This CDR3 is CSVDGSDPAVYGYTF. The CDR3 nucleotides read TGCAGCGTTGATGGTTCAGACCCTGCGGTCTATGGCTACACCTTC.

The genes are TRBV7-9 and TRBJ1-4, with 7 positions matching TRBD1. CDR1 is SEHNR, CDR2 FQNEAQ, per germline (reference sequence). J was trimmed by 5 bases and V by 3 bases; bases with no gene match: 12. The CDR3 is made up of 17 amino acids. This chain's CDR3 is CASSFRTGQTLNEKLFF. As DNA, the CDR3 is TGTGCCAGCAGCTTCCGTACGGGACAGACCCTAAATGAAAAACTGTTTTTT.

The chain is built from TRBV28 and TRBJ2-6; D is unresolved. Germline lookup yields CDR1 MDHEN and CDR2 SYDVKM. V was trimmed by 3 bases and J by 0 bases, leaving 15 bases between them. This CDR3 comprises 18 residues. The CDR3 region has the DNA TGTGCCAGCAGTTTTTACGTTTTAATGAGCTCTGGGGCCAACGTCCTGACTTTC. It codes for CASSFYVLMSSGANVLTF.

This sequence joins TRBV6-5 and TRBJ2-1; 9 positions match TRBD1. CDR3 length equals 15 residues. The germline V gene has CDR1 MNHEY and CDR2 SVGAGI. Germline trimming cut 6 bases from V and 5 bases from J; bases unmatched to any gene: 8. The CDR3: CASSNGQGRNNEQFF. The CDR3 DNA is TGTGCCAGCAGCAACGGACAGGGGCGAAACAATGAGCAGTTCTTC.

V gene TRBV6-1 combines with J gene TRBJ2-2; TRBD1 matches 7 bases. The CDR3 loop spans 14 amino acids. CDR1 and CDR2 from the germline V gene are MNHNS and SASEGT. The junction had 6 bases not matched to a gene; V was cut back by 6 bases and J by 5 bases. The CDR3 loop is CASSELTGTGELFF. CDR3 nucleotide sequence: TGTGCCAGCAGCGAATTGACAGGGACCGGGGAGCTGTTTTTT.

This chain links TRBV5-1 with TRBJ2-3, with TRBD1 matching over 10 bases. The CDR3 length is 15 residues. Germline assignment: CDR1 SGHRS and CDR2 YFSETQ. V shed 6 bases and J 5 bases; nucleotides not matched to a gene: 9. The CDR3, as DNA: TGCGCCAGCAACGTCGGGACAGGGGAGTTAGATACGCAGTATTTT. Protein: CASNVGTGELDTQYF.

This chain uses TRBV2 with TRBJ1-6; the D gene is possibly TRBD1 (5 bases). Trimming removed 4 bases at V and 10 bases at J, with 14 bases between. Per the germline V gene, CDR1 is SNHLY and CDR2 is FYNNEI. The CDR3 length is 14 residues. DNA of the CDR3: TGTGCCAGCAGTGCCACGGGACCGCTCTCACCCCTCCACTTT. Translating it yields CASSATGPLSPLHF. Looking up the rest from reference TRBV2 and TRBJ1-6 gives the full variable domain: EPEVTQTPSHQVTQMGQEVILRCVPISNHLYFYWYRQILGQKVEFLVSFYNNEISEKSEIFDDQFSVERPDGSNFTLKIRSTKLEDSAMYFCASSATGPLSPLHFGNGTRLTVT.

CDR3 loop: CASSFTGTGGAETQYF. Here the CDR3 DNA reads TGCGCCAGCAGCTTTACCGGGACAGGGGGCGCGGAGACCCAGTACTTC. This chain links TRBV5-1 with TRBJ2-5; 12 bases line up with TRBD1. The CDR3 is made up of 16 amino acids. Germline CDR1 is SGHRS and CDR2 is YFSETQ. V shed 2 bases, J shed 5 bases, and the junction held 7 bases outside the gene matches.

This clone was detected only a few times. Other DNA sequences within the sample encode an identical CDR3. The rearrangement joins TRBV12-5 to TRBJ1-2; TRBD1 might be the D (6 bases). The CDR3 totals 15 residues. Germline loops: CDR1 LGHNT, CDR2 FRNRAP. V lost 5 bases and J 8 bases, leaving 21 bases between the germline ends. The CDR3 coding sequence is TGTGCTAGTGGTACCGGGACAAGTCGGGGAAAAGGCTACACCTTC. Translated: CASGTGTSRGKGYTF. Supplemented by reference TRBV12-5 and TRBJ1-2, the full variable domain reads DARVTQTPRHKVTEMGQEVTMRCQPILGHNTVFWYRQTMMQGLELLAYFRNRAPLDDSGMPKDRFSAEMPDATLATLKIQPSEPRDSAVYFCASGTGTSRGKGYTFGSGTRLTVV.

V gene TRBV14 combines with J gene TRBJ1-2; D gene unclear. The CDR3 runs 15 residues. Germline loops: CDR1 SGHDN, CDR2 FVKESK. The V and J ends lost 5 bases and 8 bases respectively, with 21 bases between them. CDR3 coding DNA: TGTGCCAGCAGCAAACGCGGTTACAAGGTGGGAGGCTACACCTTC. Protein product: CASSKRGYKVGGYTF.